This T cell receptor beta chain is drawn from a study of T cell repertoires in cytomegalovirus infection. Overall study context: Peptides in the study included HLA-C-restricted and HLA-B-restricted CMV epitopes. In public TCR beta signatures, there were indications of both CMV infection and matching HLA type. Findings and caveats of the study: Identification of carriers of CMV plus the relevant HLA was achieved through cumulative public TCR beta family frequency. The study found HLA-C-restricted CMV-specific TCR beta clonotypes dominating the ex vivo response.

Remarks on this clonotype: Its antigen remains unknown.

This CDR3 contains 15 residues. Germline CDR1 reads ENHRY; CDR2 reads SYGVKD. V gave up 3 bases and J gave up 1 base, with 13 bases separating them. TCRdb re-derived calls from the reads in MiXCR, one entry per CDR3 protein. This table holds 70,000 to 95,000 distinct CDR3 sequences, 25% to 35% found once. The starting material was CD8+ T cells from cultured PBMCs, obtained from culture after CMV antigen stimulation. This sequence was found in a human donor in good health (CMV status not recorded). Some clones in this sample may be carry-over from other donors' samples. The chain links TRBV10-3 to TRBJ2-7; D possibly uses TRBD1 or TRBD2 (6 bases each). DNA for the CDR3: TGTGCCATCAGTGAAGTGCAGGGGAGGTCCTACGAGCAGTACTTC. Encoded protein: CAISEVQGRSYEQYF.